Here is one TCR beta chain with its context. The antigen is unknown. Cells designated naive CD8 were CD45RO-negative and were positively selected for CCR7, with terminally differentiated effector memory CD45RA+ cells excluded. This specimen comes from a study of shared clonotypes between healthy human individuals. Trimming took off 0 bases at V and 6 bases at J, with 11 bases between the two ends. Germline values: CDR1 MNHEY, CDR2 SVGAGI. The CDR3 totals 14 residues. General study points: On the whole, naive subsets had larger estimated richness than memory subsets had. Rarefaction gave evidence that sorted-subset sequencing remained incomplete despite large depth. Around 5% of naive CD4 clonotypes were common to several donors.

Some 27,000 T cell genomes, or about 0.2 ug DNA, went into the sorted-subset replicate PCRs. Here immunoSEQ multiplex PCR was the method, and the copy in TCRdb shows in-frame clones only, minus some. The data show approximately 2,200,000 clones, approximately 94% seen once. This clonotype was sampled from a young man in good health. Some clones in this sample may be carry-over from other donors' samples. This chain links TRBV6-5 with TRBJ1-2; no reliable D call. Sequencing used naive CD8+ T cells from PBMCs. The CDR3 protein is CASSYSSLRDGYTF. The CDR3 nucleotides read TGTGCCAGCAGTTACTCGTCTCTCCGGGATGGCTACACCTTC.